Sequencing of this T cell receptor (beta chain) was carried out in a study of T cells in localized non-small cell lung cancer. Study-wide results and caveats: In adjacent lung, a median roughly 53 of the top 100 tumor clones were found. Higher blood T cell density tracked longer overall survival. Since sequencing was restricted to only one region of the tumor, intratumor heterogeneity remains a possibility. The highest T cell clonality was in uninvolved adjacent lung, above tumor.

In its sample, this clone was seen once. Its specificity is not known. The repertoire was sequenced with immunoSEQ multiplex PCR; TCRdb's copy has only in-frame clones and lacks some. This sample has approximately 28,000 clones, with 75% to 95% found just once. Germline V gives CDR1 SGHDT, CDR2 YYEEEE. The CDR3 totals 16 residues. The V gene end was trimmed by 2 bases and the J gene end by 3 bases; junction bases not matched to a gene: 6. This specimen was peripheral blood, taken before any cancer treatment. The receptor comes from a female donor older than 55 with stage I lung adenocarcinoma. The chain joins TRBV5-6 to TRBJ2-5, with 11 bases lining up with TRBD1. CDR3 in DNA: TGTGCCAGCAGCTTTAGGCCGGGACAGGGGGAAGAGACCCAGTACTTC. Translation gives CASSFRPGQGEETQYF.